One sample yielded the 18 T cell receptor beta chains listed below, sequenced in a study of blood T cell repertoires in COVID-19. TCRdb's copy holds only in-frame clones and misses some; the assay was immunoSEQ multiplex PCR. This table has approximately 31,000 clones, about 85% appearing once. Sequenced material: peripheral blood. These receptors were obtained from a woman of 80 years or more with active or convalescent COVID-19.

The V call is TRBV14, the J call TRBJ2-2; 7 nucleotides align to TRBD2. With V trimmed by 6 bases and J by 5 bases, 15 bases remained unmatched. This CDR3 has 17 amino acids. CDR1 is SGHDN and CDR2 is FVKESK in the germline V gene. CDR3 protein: CASRRGGTTVGTGELFF. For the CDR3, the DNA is TGTGCCAGCAGACGAGGAGGGACTACCGTGGGAACCGGGGAGCTGTTTTTT.

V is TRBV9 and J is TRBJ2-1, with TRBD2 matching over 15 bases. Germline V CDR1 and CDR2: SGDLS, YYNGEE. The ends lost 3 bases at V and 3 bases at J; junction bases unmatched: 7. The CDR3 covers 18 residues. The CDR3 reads CASSGGLAGGFGYNEQFF. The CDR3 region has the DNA TGTGCCAGCAGCGGAGGACTAGCGGGGGGGTTTGGCTACAATGAGCAGTTCTTC.

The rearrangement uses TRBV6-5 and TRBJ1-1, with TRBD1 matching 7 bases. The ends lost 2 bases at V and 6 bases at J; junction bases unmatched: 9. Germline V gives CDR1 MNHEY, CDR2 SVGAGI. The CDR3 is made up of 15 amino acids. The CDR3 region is CASSYRPDRAAEAFF. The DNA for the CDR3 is TGTGCCAGCAGTTACCGACCTGACAGGGCGGCTGAAGCTTTCTTT.

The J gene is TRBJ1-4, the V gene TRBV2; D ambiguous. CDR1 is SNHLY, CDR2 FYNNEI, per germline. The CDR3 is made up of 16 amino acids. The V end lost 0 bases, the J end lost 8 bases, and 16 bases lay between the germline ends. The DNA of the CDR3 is TGTGCCAGCAGTGAAGCGCAAGGCCGAGGATTGGAAAAACTGTTTTTT. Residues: CASSEAQGRGLEKLFF.

CDR3 protein: CASSPRQGNGELFF. DNA of the CDR3: TGTGCCAGCAGCCCACGCCAGGGGAACGGGGAGCTGTTTTTT. This chain joins TRBV5-8 and TRBJ2-2; weak D call: TRBD1 (6 bases). V lost 4 bases and J 7 bases, leaving 14 bases between the germline ends. There are 14 residues in the CDR3. Germline loops: CDR1 SGHTS, CDR2 YDEGEE.

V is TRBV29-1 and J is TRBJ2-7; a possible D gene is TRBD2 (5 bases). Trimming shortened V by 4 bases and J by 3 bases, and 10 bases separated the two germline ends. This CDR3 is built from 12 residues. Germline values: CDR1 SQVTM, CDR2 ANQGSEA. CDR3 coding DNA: TGCAGCGTTGTCCGGGGTCTCTACGAGCAGTACTTC. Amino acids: CSVVRGLYEQYF.

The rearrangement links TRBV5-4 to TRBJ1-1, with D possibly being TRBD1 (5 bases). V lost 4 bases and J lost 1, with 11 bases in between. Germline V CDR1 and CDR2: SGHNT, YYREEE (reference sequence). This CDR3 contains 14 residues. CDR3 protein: CASSPTAGNTEAFF. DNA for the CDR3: TGTGCCAGCAGCCCGACAGCGGGGAACACTGAAGCTTTCTTT.

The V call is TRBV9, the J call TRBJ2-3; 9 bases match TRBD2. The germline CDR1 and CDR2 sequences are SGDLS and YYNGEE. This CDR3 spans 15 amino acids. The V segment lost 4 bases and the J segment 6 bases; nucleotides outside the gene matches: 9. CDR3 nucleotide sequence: TGTGCCAGCAGCCCCCTAGCGGGGTCGATTGATACGCAGTATTTT. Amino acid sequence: CASSPLAGSIDTQYF.

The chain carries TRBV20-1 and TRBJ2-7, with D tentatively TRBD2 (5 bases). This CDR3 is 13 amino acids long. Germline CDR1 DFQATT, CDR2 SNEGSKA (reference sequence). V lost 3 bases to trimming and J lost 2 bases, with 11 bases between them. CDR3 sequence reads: CSASLLAPYEQYF. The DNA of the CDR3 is TGCAGTGCTAGTCTGCTAGCCCCCTACGAGCAGTACTTC.

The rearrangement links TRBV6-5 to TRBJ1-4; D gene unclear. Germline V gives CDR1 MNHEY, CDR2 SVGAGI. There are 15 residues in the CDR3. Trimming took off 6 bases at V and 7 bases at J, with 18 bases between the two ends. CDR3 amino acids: CASSVGVRSTEKLFF. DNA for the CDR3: TGTGCCAGCAGCGTCGGGGTAAGGTCTACTGAAAAACTGTTTTTT.

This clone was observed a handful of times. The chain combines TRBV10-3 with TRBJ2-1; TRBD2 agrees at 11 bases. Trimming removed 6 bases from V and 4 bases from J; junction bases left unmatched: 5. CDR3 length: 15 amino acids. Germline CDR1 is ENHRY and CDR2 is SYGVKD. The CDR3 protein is CAIRTTSGGYNEQFF. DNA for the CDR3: TGTGCCATCAGAACCACTAGCGGGGGTTACAATGAGCAGTTCTTC.

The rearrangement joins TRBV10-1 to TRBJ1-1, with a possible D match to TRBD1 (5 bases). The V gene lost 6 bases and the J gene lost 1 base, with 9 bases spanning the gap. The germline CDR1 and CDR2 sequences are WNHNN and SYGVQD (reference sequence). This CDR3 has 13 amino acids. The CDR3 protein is CASRDTGNTEAFF. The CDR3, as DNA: TGCGCCAGCAGAGATACAGGGAACACTGAAGCTTTCTTT.

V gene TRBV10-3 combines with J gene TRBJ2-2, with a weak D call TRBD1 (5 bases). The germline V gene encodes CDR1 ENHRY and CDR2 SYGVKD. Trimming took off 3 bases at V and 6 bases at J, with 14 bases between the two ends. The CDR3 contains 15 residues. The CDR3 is CAISEPTLGAGELFF. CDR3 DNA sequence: TGTGCCATCAGTGAACCGACCCTAGGGGCCGGGGAGCTGTTTTTT.

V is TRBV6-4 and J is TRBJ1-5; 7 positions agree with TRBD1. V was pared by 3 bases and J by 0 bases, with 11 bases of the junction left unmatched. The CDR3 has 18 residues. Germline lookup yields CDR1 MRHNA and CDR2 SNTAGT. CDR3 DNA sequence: TGTGCCAGCAGTGATAGTAGACAGGGTGAGTATAGCAATCAGCCCCAGCATTTT. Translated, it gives CASSDSRQGEYSNQPQHF.

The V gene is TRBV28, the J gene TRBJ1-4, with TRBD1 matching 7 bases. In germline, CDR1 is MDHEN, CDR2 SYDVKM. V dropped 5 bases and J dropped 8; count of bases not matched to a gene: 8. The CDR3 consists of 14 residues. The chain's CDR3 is CASSTNRGREKLFF. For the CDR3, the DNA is TGTGCCAGCAGTACAAACAGGGGCCGGGAAAAACTGTTTTTT. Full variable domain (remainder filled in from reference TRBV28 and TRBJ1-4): DVKVTQSSRYLVKRTGEKVFLECVQDMDHENMFWYRQDPGLGLRLIYFSYDVKMKEKGDIPEGYSVSREKKERFSLILESASTNQTSMYLCASSTNRGREKLFFGSGTQLSVL.

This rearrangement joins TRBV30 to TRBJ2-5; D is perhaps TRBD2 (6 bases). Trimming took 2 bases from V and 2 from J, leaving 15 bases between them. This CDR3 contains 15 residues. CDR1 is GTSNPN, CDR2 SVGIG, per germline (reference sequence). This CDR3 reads CAWSWGGENQETQYF. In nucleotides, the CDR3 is TGTGCCTGGAGTTGGGGAGGCGAGAATCAAGAGACCCAGTACTTC.

CDR3 loop: CASSLVQITDTQYF. The CDR3 bases are TGCGCCAGCAGCTTGGTACAGATCACAGATACGCAGTATTTT. V usage is TRBV5-1 and J usage is TRBJ2-3; no clear D. The V end was cut by 0 bases, the J end by 2 bases, with 7 bases between. The germline CDR1 and CDR2 sequences are SGHRS and YFSETQ. The CDR3 length is 14 residues.

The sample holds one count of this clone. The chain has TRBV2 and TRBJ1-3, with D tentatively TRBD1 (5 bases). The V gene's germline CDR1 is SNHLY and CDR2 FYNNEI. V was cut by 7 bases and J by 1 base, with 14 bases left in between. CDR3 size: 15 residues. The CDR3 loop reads CASTGGGTSGNTIYF. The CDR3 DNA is TGTGCCAGCACTGGGGGGGGGACTTCTGGAAACACCATATATTTT.